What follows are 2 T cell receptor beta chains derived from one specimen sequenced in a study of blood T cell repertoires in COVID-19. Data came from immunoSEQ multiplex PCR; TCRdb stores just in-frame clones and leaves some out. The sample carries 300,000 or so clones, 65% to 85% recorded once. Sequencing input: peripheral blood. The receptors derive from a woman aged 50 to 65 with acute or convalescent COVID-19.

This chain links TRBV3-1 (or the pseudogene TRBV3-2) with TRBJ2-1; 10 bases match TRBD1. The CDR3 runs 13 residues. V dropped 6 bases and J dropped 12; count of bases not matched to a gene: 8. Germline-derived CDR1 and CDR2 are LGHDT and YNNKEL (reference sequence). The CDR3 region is CASRKGGQGLQFF. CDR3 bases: TGTGCCAGCAGAAAAGGGGGACAGGGGCTGCAGTTCTTC.

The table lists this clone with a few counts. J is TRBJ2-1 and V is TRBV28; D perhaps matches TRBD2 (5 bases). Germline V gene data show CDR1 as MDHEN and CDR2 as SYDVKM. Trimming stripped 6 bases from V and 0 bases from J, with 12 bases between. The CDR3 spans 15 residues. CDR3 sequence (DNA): TGTGCCAGCAGGGAGAGCGGTCGCTCCTACAATGAGCAGTTCTTC. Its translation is CASRESGRSYNEQFF.